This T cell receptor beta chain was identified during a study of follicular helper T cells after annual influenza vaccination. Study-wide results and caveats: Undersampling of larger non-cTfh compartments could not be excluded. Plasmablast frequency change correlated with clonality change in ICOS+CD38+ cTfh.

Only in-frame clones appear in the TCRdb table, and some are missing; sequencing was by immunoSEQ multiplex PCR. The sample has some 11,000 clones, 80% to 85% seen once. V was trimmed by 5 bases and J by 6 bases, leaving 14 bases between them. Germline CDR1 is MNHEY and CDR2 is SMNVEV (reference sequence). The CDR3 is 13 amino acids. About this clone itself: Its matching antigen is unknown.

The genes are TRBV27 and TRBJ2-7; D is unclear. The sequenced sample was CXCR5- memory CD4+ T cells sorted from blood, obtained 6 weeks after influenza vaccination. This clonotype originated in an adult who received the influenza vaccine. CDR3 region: CASSASSWGEQYF. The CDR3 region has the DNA TGTGCCAGCAGTGCGTCCTCATGGGGCGAGCAGTACTTC.